This T cell receptor (beta chain) was sequenced during a study of T cells after yellow fever vaccination. Study-level points and caveats: Reappearance after the booster was seen for most primary-vaccination clones, at 96% CD4 and around 90% CD8.

This clonotype has a count of ten or more. As yet, its antigen is unknown. TCRdb re-called the 5' RACE reads through MiXCR, storing one row per CDR3 protein. The sample lists 250,000 or so distinct CDR3 sequences; roughly 4% were seen once. This CDR3 is 14 amino acids long. With V trimmed by 5 bases and J by 6 bases, 7 bases remained unmatched. Germline V gene sequence: CDR1 MNHEY, CDR2 SMNVEV (reference sequence). The material was PBMCs, obtained 15 days after the yellow fever booster vaccination. The V and J genes are TRBV27 and TRBJ2-4; 7 bases fit TRBD1. The source is a man aged 18 to 29 who received the YFV17D yellow fever vaccine. CDR3 DNA: TGTGCCAGCAGTATACAGGGGTCTCCAAACATTCAGTACTTC. Translating gives CASSIQGSPNIQYF.